The text below deals with one T cell receptor beta chain. Its antigen target is currently unknown. No quality values exist for individual bases; no much larger clone is one base distant. The collaborating institutions used their own protocols to collect whole blood in K2EDTA tubes. For TCRbeta analysis, collaborators shipped samples in one of three forms: frozen whole blood, isolated PBMCs, or DNA extracted from either of those sample types. The immunoSEQ Assay, a bias-controlled multiplex PCR, was used to amplify TCRbeta CDR3 regions from genomic DNA. Under the source paper's analysis protocol: Nucleated cell counts per sample were estimated from amplification of reference gene primers within the assay. To quantify the absolute abundance of each unique TCRbeta CDR3 rearrangement, sequence reads were collapsed and filtered. For each sample, productive Simpson clonality was calculated by taking the square root of Simpson's diversity index across productive rearrangements. TCRdb took over this immuneACCESS table, retaining in-frame rearrangements with V and J assigned. Such tables are incomplete; in checked studies, under half of the missing clones stem from an unresolved V gene, and the remainder is unexplained. V and J calls and clone size are given by that table; D and trimming were obtained from the DNA. The sample data list 200,000 to 250,000 clones, and 79% of these were observed just once. The ten top clones hold about 4% of the sample.

The data derive from a study of blood T cell repertoires in COVID-19 (TCRdb year 2020). As for the study more broadly: Samples covering the acute and convalescent phases of COVID-19 were provided by collaborators in the United States, Italy and Spain. The repertoires were made available in a free public database intended to serve as a resource for research on the immune response to SARS-CoV-2. Where available, HLA class I and class II types were taken from metadata supplied by the sample provider and were not determined by assay-based typing. Samples were obtained from the ongoing ImmuneRACE study (first 160 participants) and from about 1,300 subjects provided by 6 global collaborators. The material from the prospective study consisted of cDNA or gDNA derived from T cells, B-cell-depleted T cells, or PBMCs. Deeply sampled blood TCRbeta repertoires from subjects exposed to, actively infected with, or recovered from COVID-19 were included in the dataset. Nearly every sample came with metadata listing a de-identified subject ID, COVID-19 status, age in years and sex.

What the research found in general, with its limitations: The amount of clinical and demographic metadata varied by source and participant and was provided uncurated.

Unmatched junction bases come to 11, with V trimmed by 5 bases and J by 1 base. From its cysteine to its phenylalanine, the CDR3 spans 19 amino acids. Of the read, only the CDR3 DNA is kept; its 57 bases are in frame from base 1. For CDR1 and CDR2, the germline V gene (reference sequence) lists LNHDA and SQIVND. The sequencing sample was made of peripheral blood. This TCR was recovered from a woman aged 40 to 50 with active or convalescent COVID-19. The chain employs TRBV19 and TRBJ2-2; the central 12 bases match TRBD2. The CDR3 has the sequence CASSVPPTSGGQNTGELFF. The nucleotides read TGTGCCAGTAGTGTTCCCCCCACTAGCGGGGGGCAGAACACCGGGGAGCTGTTTTTT.